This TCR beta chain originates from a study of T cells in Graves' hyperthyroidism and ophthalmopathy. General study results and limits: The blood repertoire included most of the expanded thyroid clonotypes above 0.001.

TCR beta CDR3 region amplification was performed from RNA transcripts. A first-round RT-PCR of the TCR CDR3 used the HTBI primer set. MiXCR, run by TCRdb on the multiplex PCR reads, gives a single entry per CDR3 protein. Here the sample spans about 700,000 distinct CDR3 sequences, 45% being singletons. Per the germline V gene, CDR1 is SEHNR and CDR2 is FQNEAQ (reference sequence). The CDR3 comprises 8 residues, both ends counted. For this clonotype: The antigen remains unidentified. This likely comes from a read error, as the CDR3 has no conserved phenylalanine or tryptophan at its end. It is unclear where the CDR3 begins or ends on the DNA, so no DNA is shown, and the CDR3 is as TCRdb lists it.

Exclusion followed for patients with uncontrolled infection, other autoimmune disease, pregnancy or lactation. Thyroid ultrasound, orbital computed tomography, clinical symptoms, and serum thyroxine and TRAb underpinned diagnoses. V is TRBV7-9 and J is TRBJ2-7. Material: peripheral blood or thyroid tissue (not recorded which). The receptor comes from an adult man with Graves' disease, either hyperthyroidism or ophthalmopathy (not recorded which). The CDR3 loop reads CASSQDHS.